This T cell receptor beta chain was identified during a study of T cell changes during pregnancy in multiple sclerosis. TCRdb's table, derived via immunoSEQ multiplex PCR, lists solely in-frame clones and lacks some. This table has 65,000 to 95,000 clones, about 89% appearing once. Turning to this clone: Sequence at one end of the junction differs from germline and may be a read error.

The sequencing used peripheral blood, collected before pregnancy. This receptor was obtained from a female donor with multiple sclerosis, enrolled in a pregnancy study.

The CDR3 DNA follows: TGTGCCAGCAAGCATGAGGGTAACTATGGCTGCACCTTC. It translates to CASKHEGNYGCTF. V usage is TRBV2 and J usage is TRBJ1-2, with D hard to call. This CDR3 is built from 13 residues. The germline V gene has CDR1 SNHLY and CDR2 FYNNEI.